What follows describes a single T cell receptor (beta chain). No antigen is known for it. Base qualities are not at hand, and no much larger clone is one base apart. CDR1 and CDR2 are drawn from the germline V gene (reference sequence): SGHNT, YYREEE. V trim: 5 bases; J trim: 9 bases; unmatched bases: 2. The CDR3, cysteine through phenylalanine, is 14 amino acids long. CDR3 DNA only is kept here, 42 bases in frame from base 1. CD8 naive samples consisted of CD45RO-negative cells that were positively selected for CCR7, yielding a CD45RA+CCR7+ population without TemRA cells. The donors were healthy, HIV-negative adults who had no recently reported acute infections or vaccinations. Only Caucasian adults living in Nashville, Tennessee, USA were represented among the donors. Blood was obtained by leukapheresis, after which PBMCs were separated by Ficoll-Histopaque density gradient centrifugation and cryopreserved in liquid nitrogen vapor phase. Purity and quantity of every magnetically sorted T cell population were checked by analytical flow cytometry. Genomic DNA was isolated from every sorted fraction and measured by UV absorbance on a Nanodrop 2000c.

The sample originates from a study of shared clonotypes between healthy human individuals (dated by TCRdb to the early 2020s). In terms of the full investigation: The cohort comprised a couple of women and a few men aged 18 to 49 years. For each donor, CD4 naive and CD4 memory were each run on three plates, CD8 naive on two plates, and CD8 memory on one plate. To increase sequencing depth and limit assay-specific biases, TCR repertoire library preparation and sequencing were carried out by different laboratories using diverse techniques. The study deeply sequenced blood TCR repertoires of about 5 healthy adults to estimate repertoire size and the extent of clonotype sharing between individuals. Each donor's leukapheresis produced roughly between about 0.8 and 8.9 billion PBMCs.

Using the deep immunoSEQ assay, TCR CDR3 regions were amplified from genomic DNA by multiplex PCR. Extracted genomic DNA from each cell subset was distributed evenly across all wells of several immunoSEQ 96-well plates, and each plate was treated as a replicate. For sorted subsets, about 200 ng genomic DNA, equal to some 28,000 T cell genomes, was loaded into each replicate PCR. Purified libraries were quantified with a Qubit 3.0 fluorometer, sized on a Bioanalyzer 2100, and re-quantified with the KAPA Library Quantification kit. Every immunoSEQ 96-well plate was sequenced on a separate single-read 150-cycle Illumina NextSeq 550 flow cell. In the original analysis: Because only junctional sequences without quality scores were contained in the immunoSEQ output, filtering matching that applied to full-length reads could not be performed. To assign V/J genes and CDR3, sequences were annotated using PyIR, a Python wrapper for IgBLAST v1.9, with IMGT germline references. Reads with weak V/J assignments (E-value above 1e-6), missing CDR3, stop codons, out-of-frame junctions, or ambiguous translated residues were removed. V3J clonotypes were defined by identical inferred V gene, J gene, and CDR3 amino acid sequence. Percentage overlap between repertoires was computed as shared unique clonotypes divided by the size of the smaller repertoire. Richness of each repertoire was evaluated using RTK rarefaction, the Chao1 estimator, and Recon v2.1 estimates of unobserved clonotypes. Generation probabilities for all TCRbeta clonotypes obtained by the gDNA method from a handful of donors were computed using OLGA. TCRdb obtained this table from immuneACCESS and retained in-frame rearrangements with V and J assigned. These tables miss some clones; where compared with another copy, unresolved V genes account for less than half of the shortfall, and the remainder is unexplained. V, J and clone size derive from that table, while D and trimming were established from the DNA sequence. The sample records about 2.1 million clones, 90% to 95% of which are singletons. The ten largest clones take up roughly 1.8% of the sample.

The paper's findings and limits, for the study overall: Sampling was restricted to blood, and TCR repertoires in tissues likely differ from the TCR repertoires found in blood. Approximately 4.8% of naive CD4, 3.5% of naive CD8, 2.3% of memory CD4, and 0.35% to 0.4% of memory CD8 clonotypes were shared across several donors. Based on pairwise subsampling, the degree of clonotype sharing among donors was expected to be affected by sequencing depth. The small number of donors limited the genetic and exposure-history diversity represented. Even with the large sequencing depth, rarefaction of the sorted-subset datasets indicated that sequencing was incomplete. Naive subsets generally had larger estimated clonotype richness than memory subsets. Compared with non-shared clonotypes, clonotypes shared by all four sorted-subset donors had higher generation probabilities.

The chain couples TRBV5-4 to TRBJ2-1, and TRBD2 aligns with 16 junction nucleotides. Sequencing used naive CD8+ T cells from PBMCs. This specimen's cell subset or site label, per the study, means: CD45RA+CCR7+. The receptor's source is a man aged 18 to 29 in good health. Some clones in this sample may be carry-over from other donors' samples. Read as DNA, the sequence is TGTGCCAGCAGAGGGACTAGCGGGAGGGGTGAGCAGTTCTTC. Protein translation: CASRGTSGRGEQFF.